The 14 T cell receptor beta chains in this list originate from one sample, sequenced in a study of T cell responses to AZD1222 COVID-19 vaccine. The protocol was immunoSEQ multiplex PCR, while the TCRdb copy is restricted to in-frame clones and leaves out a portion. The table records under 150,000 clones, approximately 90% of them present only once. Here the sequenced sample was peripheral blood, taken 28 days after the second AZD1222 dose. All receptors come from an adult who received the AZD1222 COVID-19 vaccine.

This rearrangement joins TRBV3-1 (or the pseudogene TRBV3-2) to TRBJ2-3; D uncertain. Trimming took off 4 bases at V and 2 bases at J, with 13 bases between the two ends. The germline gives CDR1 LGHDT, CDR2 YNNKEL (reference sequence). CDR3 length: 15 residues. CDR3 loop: CASSLSSAVTDTQYF. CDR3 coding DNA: TGTGCCAGCAGCCTTTCCTCGGCGGTCACAGATACGCAGTATTTT.

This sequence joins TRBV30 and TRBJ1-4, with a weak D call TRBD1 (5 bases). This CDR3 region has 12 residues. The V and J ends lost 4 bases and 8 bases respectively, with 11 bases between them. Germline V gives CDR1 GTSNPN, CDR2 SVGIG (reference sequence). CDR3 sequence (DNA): TGTGCCTGGACTGGGACGGGGGAAAAACTGTTTTTT. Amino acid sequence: CAWTGTGEKLFF.

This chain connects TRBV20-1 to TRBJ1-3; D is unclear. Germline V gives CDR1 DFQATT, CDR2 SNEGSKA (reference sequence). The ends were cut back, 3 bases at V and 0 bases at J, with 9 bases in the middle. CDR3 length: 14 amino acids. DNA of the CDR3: TGCAGTGCTAGTAAACCCAACTCTGGAAACACCATATATTTT. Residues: CSASKPNSGNTIYF.

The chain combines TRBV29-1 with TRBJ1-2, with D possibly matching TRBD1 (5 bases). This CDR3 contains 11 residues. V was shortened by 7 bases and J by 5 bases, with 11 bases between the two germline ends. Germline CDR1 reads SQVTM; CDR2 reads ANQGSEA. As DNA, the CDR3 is TGCAGCGCCACGGAGGGGTATGGCTACACCTTC. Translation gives CSATEGYGYTF.

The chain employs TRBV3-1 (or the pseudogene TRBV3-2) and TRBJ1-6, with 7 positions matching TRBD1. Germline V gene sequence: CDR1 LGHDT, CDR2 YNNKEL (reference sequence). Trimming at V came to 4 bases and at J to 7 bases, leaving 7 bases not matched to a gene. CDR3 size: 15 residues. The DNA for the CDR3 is TGTGCCAGCAGCCTAAGACAGGGACTCAATTCACCCCTCCACTTT. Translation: CASSLRQGLNSPLHF.

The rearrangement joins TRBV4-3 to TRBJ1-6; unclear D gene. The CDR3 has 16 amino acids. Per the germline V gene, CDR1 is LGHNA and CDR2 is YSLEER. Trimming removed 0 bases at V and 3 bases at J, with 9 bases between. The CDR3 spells CASSQESEYYNSPLHF. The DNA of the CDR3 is TGCGCCAGCAGCCAAGAGTCGGAGTACTATAATTCACCCCTCCACTTT.

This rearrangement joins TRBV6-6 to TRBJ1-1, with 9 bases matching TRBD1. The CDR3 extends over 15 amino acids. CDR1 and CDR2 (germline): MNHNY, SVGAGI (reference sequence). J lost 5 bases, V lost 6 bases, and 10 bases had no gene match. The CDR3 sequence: CASSHSDRGGTEAFF. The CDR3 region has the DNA TGTGCCAGCAGCCACTCCGACAGGGGGGGAACTGAAGCTTTCTTT.

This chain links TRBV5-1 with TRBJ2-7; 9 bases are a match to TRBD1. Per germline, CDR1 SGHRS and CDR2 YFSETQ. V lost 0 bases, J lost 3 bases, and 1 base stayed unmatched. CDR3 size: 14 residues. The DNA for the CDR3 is TGCGCCAGCAGCTTGGGGACAGGGGTCTACGAGCAGTACTTC. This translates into CASSLGTGVYEQYF.

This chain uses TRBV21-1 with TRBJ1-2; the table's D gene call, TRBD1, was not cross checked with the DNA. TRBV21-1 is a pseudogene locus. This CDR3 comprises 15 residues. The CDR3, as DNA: TGTGCCAGCAGCAAAAGGACAGGGGAACTGTATGGCTACACCTTC. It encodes CASSKRTGELYGYTF.

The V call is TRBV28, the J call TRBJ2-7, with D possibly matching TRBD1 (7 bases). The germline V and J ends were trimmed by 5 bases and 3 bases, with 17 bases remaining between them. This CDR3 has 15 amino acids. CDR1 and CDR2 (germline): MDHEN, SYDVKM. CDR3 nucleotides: TGTGCCAGCAGTGACAGGGACTCACGGGGCTACGAGCAGTACGTC. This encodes CASSDRDSRGYEQYV.

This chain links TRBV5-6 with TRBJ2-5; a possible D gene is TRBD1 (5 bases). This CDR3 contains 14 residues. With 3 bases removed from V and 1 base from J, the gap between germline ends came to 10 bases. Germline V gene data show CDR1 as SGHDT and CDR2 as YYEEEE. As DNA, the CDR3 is TGTGCCAGCAGCTGGCAGGGTACCCAAGAGACCCAGTACTTC. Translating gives CASSWQGTQETQYF.

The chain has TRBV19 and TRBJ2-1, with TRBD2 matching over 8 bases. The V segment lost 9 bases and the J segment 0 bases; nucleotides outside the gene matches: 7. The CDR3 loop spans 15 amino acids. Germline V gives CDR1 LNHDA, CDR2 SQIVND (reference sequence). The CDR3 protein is CASTPGTSSYNEQFF. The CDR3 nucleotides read TGTGCCAGCACTCCCGGGACTAGCTCCTACAATGAGCAGTTCTTC.

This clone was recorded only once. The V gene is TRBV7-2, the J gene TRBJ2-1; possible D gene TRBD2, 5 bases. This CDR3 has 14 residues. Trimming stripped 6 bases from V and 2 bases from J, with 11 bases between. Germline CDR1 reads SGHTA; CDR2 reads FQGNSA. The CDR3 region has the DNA TGTGCCAGCAGTAGAGTTAGCGCCTACAATGAGCAGTTCTTC. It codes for CASSRVSAYNEQFF.

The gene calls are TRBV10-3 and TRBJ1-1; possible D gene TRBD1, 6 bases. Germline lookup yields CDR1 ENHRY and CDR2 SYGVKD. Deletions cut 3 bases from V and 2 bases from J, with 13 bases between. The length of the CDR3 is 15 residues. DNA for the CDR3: TGTGCCATCAGTGAACGTTCAGGGGTCAACACTGAAGCTTTCTTT. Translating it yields CAISERSGVNTEAFF.